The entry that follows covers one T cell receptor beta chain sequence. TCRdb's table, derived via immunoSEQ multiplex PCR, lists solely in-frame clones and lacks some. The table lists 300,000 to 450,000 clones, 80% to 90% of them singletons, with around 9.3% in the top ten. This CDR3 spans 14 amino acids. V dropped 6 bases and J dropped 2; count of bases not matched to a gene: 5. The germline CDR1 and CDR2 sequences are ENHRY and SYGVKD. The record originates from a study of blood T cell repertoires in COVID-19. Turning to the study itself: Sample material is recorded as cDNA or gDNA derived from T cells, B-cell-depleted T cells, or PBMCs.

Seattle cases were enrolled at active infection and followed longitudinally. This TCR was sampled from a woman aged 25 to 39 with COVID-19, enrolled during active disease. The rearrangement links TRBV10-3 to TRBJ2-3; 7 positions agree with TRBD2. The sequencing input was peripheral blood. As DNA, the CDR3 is TGTGCCATCAGCACTAGCGCAATCACAGATACGCAGTATTTT. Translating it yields CAISTSAITDTQYF.